A selection of T cell receptor beta chains follows, all from one sample in a study of early T cells in non-severe SARS-CoV-2 infection. Using its own MiXCR run on the 5' RACE reads, TCRdb lists one record per CDR3 protein. The profile shows around 29,000 distinct CDR3 sequences, 9.5% to 10% of them singletons. Sequencing was carried out using whole blood. These receptors all stem from an adult who was a healthcare worker with PCR-confirmed SARS-CoV-2 infection or an uninfected control (not recorded which). The CDR3 runs from the conserved cysteine through the conserved F or W. The order of the fields is D gene, V gene, J gene, clone size, CDR3 length, CDR3 DNA, CDR3 protein. D genes are given only for firm matches. Rows give clone size only sometimes, using once, few, many, or a class for an expanded clone.

NA	TRBV11-2	TRBJ2-5	many	15	TGTGCCAGCAGCTGGGCGTGGGGACTCCAAGAGACCCAGTACTTC	CASSWAWGLQETQYF
NA	TRBV7-3	TRBJ2-3	few	12	TGTGCCAGCAGCGACGGGGCAGATACGCAGTATTTT	CASSDGADTQYF
NA	TRBV20-1	TRBJ2-7	NA	13	TGCAGTGCTAGTTCCGCGAGCTCCTACGAGCAGTACTTC	CSASSASSYEQYF
NA	TRBV18	TRBJ1-4	many	13	TGTGCCAGCTCACCTAAGGATTGGGAAAAACTGTTTTTT	CASSPKDWEKLFF
NA	TRBV3-1	TRBJ2-1	few	15	TGTGCCAGCAGCCAATTGGGGAATGCACGCAATGAGCAGTTCTTC	CASSQLGNARNEQFF
NA	TRBV11-2	TRBJ2-5	many	15	TGTGCCAGCAGCTCGGGACTGGCGGCTCAAGAGACCCAGTACTTC	CASSSGLAAQETQYF
TRBD1	TRBV27	TRBJ1-5	many	15	TGTGCCAGCAGTCCCTACGGACAGGGAGTATCTCCCCAGCACTTT	CASSPYGQGVSPQHF
NA	TRBV24-1	TRBJ2-1	few	17	TGTGCCACCAGCCCGCGTAGGGGGGCCTTCTCCTACAATGAGCAGTTCTTC	CATSPRRGAFSYNEQFF
TRBD1	TRBV6-2/TRBV6-3	TRBJ2-3	once	13	TGTGCCAGCAGACCTACAGGGGAGGATACGCAGTATTTT	CASRPTGEDTQYF
TRBD1	TRBV2	TRBJ1-5	many	12	TGTGCCAGCAGTGAATGGGACAGTGGGGAGCATTTT	CASSEWDSGEHF
NA	TRBV7-2	TRBJ1-6	NA	13	TGTGCCAGCAGCTTAGAAAGGTCCTCACCCCTCCACTTT	CASSLERSSPLHF
NA	TRBV5-1	TRBJ2-5	once	14	TGCGCCAGCAGTTCTGACGGTCCCAAGGGGACCCAGTACTTC	CASSSDGPKGTQYF
NA	TRBV7-2	TRBJ2-5	medium-sized	13	TGTGCCAGCAGCTTATCGAACCAAGAGACCCAGTACTTC	CASSLSNQETQYF
NA	TRBV29-1	TRBJ2-7	many	12	TGCAGCGTTGCCAGGACCCCCTACGAGCAGTACTTC	CSVARTPYEQYF
NA	TRBV5-1	TRBJ2-1	few	14	TGCGCCAGCAGCTCAAAGTCGGGAAACAATGAGCAGTTCTTC	CASSSKSGNNEQFF
NA	TRBV29-1	TRBJ2-5	many	12	TGCAGCGTTGAAGCGCCGTTTGACGCCCAGTACTTC	CSVEAPFDAQYF
TRBD1	TRBV2	TRBJ2-2	many	14	TGTGCCAGACAGGGGGCCTTCCCCGCCGGGGAGCTGTTTTTT	CARQGAFPAGELFF
NA	TRBV12-3/TRBV12-4	TRBJ1-1	few	15	TGTGCCAGCAGTCCGCCCGGGGACACGAACACTGAAGCTTTCTTT	CASSPPGDTNTEAFF
NA	TRBV14	TRBJ1-1	NA	16	TGTGCCAGCAGCCACGATCGGGGGATGGCGGGGACTGAAGCTTTCTTT	CASSHDRGMAGTEAFF
TRBD1	TRBV27	TRBJ1-5	many	17	TGTGCCAGCAGTTTAAGGGGTCAGGGGGTCGGCAATCAGCCCCAGCATTTT	CASSLRGQGVGNQPQHF
TRBD1	TRBV5-6	TRBJ1-6	many	18	TGTGCCAGCAGCGTGAGGACAGGGGGCAGATCCTATAATTCACCCCTCCACTTT	CASSVRTGGRSYNSPLHF
NA	TRBV7-2	TRBJ2-7	many	13	TGTGCCAGCAGCGGTGGGCCAAAGAGGGAGCAGTACTTC	CASSGGPKREQYF
NA	TRBV6-1	TRBJ1-5	many	14	TGTGCCAGCATTTGGACCGTCTCGAATCAGCCCCAGCATTTT	CASIWTVSNQPQHF
NA	TRBV20-1	TRBJ1-4	many	13	TGCAGTGCTAGATCCAGGGGAAGTGAAAAACTGTTTTTT	CSARSRGSEKLFF
TRBD2	TRBV18	TRBJ2-1	few	22	TGTGCCAGCTCACCTACCCCCTCTGCGGGGGTGGTAGCGGGGAGCTCCTACAATGAGCAGTTCTTC	CASSPTPSAGVVAGSSYNEQFF
TRBD1	TRBV7-2	TRBJ2-7	many	14	TGTGCCAGCGGCTGGGACAGTCAATCCTACGAGCAGTACTTC	CASGWDSQSYEQYF
TRBD2	TRBV12-3/TRBV12-4	TRBJ2-3	few	15	TGTGCCAGCACCCTAGCGGGGGGGTTCACAGATACGCAGTATTTT	CASTLAGGFTDTQYF
TRBD1	TRBV7-3	TRBJ2-7	medium-sized	14	TGTGCCAGCAGCCCCATGACAGGGTCCTACGAGCAGTACTTC	CASSPMTGSYEQYF
TRBD1	TRBV4-2	TRBJ1-4	many	17	TGTGCCAGCAGCCAAGATCCCCCGACAGGGGGAAATGAAAAACTGTTTTTT	CASSQDPPTGGNEKLFF
NA	TRBV9	TRBJ2-3	NA	13	TGTGCCAGCAGCCGGGACCGCCGAGATACGCAGTATTTT	CASSRDRRDTQYF
NA	TRBV6-1	TRBJ2-4	NA	13	TGTGCCAGCAGTGGGGACATACAAAACATTCAGTACTTC	CASSGDIQNIQYF
TRBD2	TRBV5-1	TRBJ2-5	few	15	TGCGCCAGCAGCCCCCGCACTAGCGGACAAGAGACCCAGTACTTC	CASSPRTSGQETQYF
NA	TRBV10-3	TRBJ2-2	NA	12	TGTGCCATCAGGCAAGGCCCCGGGGAGCTGTTTTTT	CAIRQGPGELFF
NA	TRBV11-2	TRBJ1-1	many	17	TGTGCCAGCAGCCCCCCTCCCCGACAGGACATGAACACTGAAGCTTTCTTT	CASSPPPRQDMNTEAFF
TRBD1	TRBV10-1	TRBJ2-2	NA	13	TGCGCCACCACGGACAGGGTAACCGGGGAGCTGTTTTTT	CATTDRVTGELFF
TRBD2	TRBV10-3	TRBJ2-5	NA	13	TGTGCCACCAGGCGGGAGGGCCCAGAGACCCAGTACTTC	CATRREGPETQYF
NA	TRBV29-1	TRBJ1-1	few	13	TGCAGCGTCCGACTAAATCTCGGCACTGAAGCTTTCTTT	CSVRLNLGTEAFF
TRBD1	TRBV5-4	TRBJ2-5	many	15	TGTGCCAGCAGCATGGGGGACAGGAGCCAGGGGACCCAGTACTTC	CASSMGDRSQGTQYF
NA	TRBV5-4	TRBJ1-6	few	16	TGTGCCAGCAGCCCGGGGCAGGGAGACATCGGTTCACCCCTCCACTTT	CASSPGQGDIGSPLHF
NA	TRBV5-1	TRBJ1-6	few	15	TGCGCCAGCAGCGCGGCACAGAGAAATAATTCACCCCTCCACTTT	CASSAAQRNNSPLHF
NA	TRBV7-2	TRBJ2-1	many	16	TGTGCCAGCAGCCGCCCGGGGAGCGAACTATACAATGAGCAGTTCTTC	CASSRPGSELYNEQFF
NA	TRBV30	TRBJ1-3	many	15	TGTGCCTGGAGTCGGGGAACCCCATCTGGAAACACCATATATTTT	CAWSRGTPSGNTIYF
TRBD1	TRBV27	TRBJ2-7	many	14	TGTGCCAGCAGCGACAGGGGACCTCCCTACGAGCAGTACTTC	CASSDRGPPYEQYF
NA	TRBV11-2	TRBJ2-3	few	13	TGTGCCAGCAGCTTAGATGTGGGGTCTACGCAGTATTTT	CASSLDVGSTQYF
TRBD1	TRBV29-1	TRBJ2-7	many	11	TGCAGCGGAAAGGACAGGGCCGAGCAGTACTTC	CSGKDRAEQYF
NA	TRBV7-3	TRBJ1-1	many	13	TGTGCCAGCAGCTCCGCACTGAACACTGAAGCTTTCTTT	CASSSALNTEAFF
NA	TRBV3-1	TRBJ1-5	many	17	TGTGCCAGCAGCCAAGGCGGGGGGCCAGGGAACAATCAGCCCCAGCATTTT	CASSQGGGPGNNQPQHF
NA	TRBV7-3	TRBJ2-6	many	16	TGTGCCAGCAGCTTAAACGGAAGATCTGGGGCCAACGTCCTGACTTTC	CASSLNGRSGANVLTF
TRBD2	TRBV18	TRBJ2-7	NA	13	TGTGCCAGCTCCCGGGGGGGTAACCACGAGCAGTACTTC	CASSRGGNHEQYF
TRBD1	TRBV6-2/TRBV6-3	TRBJ2-4	many	15	TGTGCCAGCAGCCGTCCCGGGACAGAGGGAAACATTCAGTACTTC	CASSRPGTEGNIQYF
TRBD2	TRBV20-1	TRBJ2-7	NA	15	TGCAGTGCTGCAAGCGGACTAGAAGGCTCCTACGAGCAGTACTTC	CSAASGLEGSYEQYF
NA	TRBV29-1	TRBJ2-2	many	11	TGCAGCGCTACAGGGACCGGGGAGCTGTTTTTT	CSATGTGELFF
NA	TRBV18	TRBJ2-1	many	16	TGTGCCAGCTCACCTCTAGTCAGGGGGGGCCTCAATGAGCAGTTCTTC	CASSPLVRGGLNEQFF